Below, 8 T cell receptor beta chains from the same sample are listed, as sequenced in a study of blood T cell repertoires in COVID-19. Using immunoSEQ multiplex PCR, the repertoire was profiled, and TCRdb retains in-frame clones only, with some absent. The sample lists 15,000 to 20,000 clones; roughly 80% were seen once. Specimen: peripheral blood. The source is a woman between 65 and 79 years old with active COVID-19.

The chain employs TRBV6-1 and TRBJ2-7; TRBD1 matches 9 bases. The CDR3 is 13 amino acids. The trim removed 2 bases at V and 8 bases at J, leaving 4 bases unmatched. Germline-derived CDR1 and CDR2 are MNHNS and SASEGT. Here the CDR3 reads CASSETGTGQQYF. The CDR3 nucleotides are TGTGCCAGCAGTGAAACCGGGACAGGGCAGCAGTACTTC.

The gene calls are TRBV5-4 and TRBJ2-4; D might be TRBD2 (5 bases). CDR3 size: 16 residues. CDR1 is SGHNT, CDR2 YYREEE, per germline (reference sequence). Trimming cost V 3 bases and J 9 bases, with 22 bases left between them. CDR3 amino acids: CASSSSPTGDRGIQYF. CDR3 DNA: TGTGCCAGCAGCTCTTCCCCCACCGGGGATCGGGGCATTCAGTACTTC.

This sequence joins TRBV6-1 and TRBJ2-7; TRBD2 matches at 7 bases. The CDR3 is made up of 15 amino acids. J lost 1 base, V lost 1 base, and 4 bases had no gene match. Looked up from germline, CDR1 is MNHNS and CDR2 is SASEGT. The CDR3 spells CASSEGTSVSYEQYF. In DNA form, the CDR3 reads TGTGCCAGCAGTGAAGGGACTAGTGTATCCTACGAGCAGTACTTC.

This chain uses TRBV7-8 with TRBJ1-5; maybe TRBD1 (5 bases). V shed 5 bases and J shed 4 bases, with 9 bases lying between them. CDR1 is SGHVS and CDR2 is FQNEAQ in the germline V gene. The CDR3 covers 13 residues. The CDR3 DNA follows: TGTGCCAGCAGCATGGGGCGGAATCAGCCCCAGCATTTT. As protein: CASSMGRNQPQHF.

The chain recombines TRBV7-9 with TRBJ1-1; the D is unclear. The CDR3 loop spans 13 amino acids. V lost 3 bases, J lost 5 bases, and 10 bases lay in between. Per the germline V gene, CDR1 is SEHNR and CDR2 is FQNEAQ (reference sequence). The CDR3 is CASSLRLTTEAFF. In DNA, the CDR3 is TGTGCCAGCAGCTTGAGACTGACTACTGAAGCTTTCTTT. The full variable domain, with the rest looked up from reference TRBV7-9 and TRBJ1-1, is DTGVSQNPRHKITKRGQNVTFRCDPISEHNRLYWYRQTLGQGPEFLTYFQNEAQLEKSRLLSDRFSAERPKGSFSTLEIQRTEQGDSAMYLCASSLRLTTEAFFGQGTRLTVV.

A single count supports this clone. V and J are TRBV19 and TRBJ1-5; D unresolved. V was clipped by 3 bases and J by 0 bases, with 6 bases between them. Germline V gene lookup returns CDR1 LNHDA and CDR2 SQIVND (reference sequence). The CDR3 has 14 residues. DNA of the CDR3: TGTGCCAGTAGTATTAAATATAGCAATCAGCCCCAGCATTTT. It codes for CASSIKYSNQPQHF. The full variable domain, its missing parts supplied by reference TRBV19 and TRBJ1-5, is DGGITQSPKYLFRKEGQNVTLSCEQNLNHDAMYWYRQDPGQGLRLIYYSQIVNDFQKGDIAEGYSVSREKKESFPLTVTSAQKNPTAFYLCASSIKYSNQPQHFGDGTRLSIL.

This chain joins TRBV19 and TRBJ1-5, with 8 bases matching TRBD1. J gave up 2 bases and V 5 bases, and 8 bases lay outside the gene matches. The CDR3 has 16 amino acids. CDR1 LNHDA and CDR2 SQIVND come from the germline V gene (reference sequence). For the CDR3, the DNA is TGTGCCAGTAGTCCCCGGACAGGGCAAGGCAATCAGCCCCAGCATTTT. Amino acid sequence: CASSPRTGQGNQPQHF.

The chain uses TRBV11-2 and TRBJ1-1; tentatively, D is TRBD1 (5 bases). This CDR3 region has 15 residues. Trimming took 1 base from V and 0 from J, leaving 9 bases between them. The germline V gene encodes CDR1 SGHAT and CDR2 FQNNGV. The CDR3 DNA sequence: TGTGCCAGCAGCTTAGGGCGGACACTGAACACTGAAGCTTTCTTT. It codes for CASSLGRTLNTEAFF. Full variable domain (outside the CDR3, taken from reference TRBV11-2 and TRBJ1-1): EAGVAQSPRYKIIEKRQSVAFWCNPISGHATLYWYQQILGQGPKLLIQFQNNGVVDDSQLPKDRFSAERLKGVDSTLKIQPAKLEDSAVYLCASSLGRTLNTEAFFGQGTRLTVV.